A single sample is the source of the 3 T cell receptor beta chains below, sequenced in a study of T cells in Graves' hyperthyroidism and ophthalmopathy. Using RNA transcripts as the source, TCR beta CDR3 regions were amplified. HTBI primers were the set used in a first-round RT-PCR of the TCR CDR3. Via MiXCR, TCRdb re-called the multiplex PCR reads, giving one row per CDR3 protein. The sample records about 500,000 distinct CDR3 sequences, 14% being singletons. Sequenced material: blood. The source of these receptors is a young woman with Graves' hyperthyroidism.

This clonotype has at least ten counts. The V and J genes are TRBV12-3 or TRBV12-4 and TRBJ1-5, with D maybe TRBD1 (6 bases). The V end lost 1 base, the J end lost 4 bases, and 14 bases lay between the germline ends. The CDR3 runs to 16 residues. This chain's CDR3 is CASSLEGHKGNQPQHF. CDR3 bases: TGTGCCAGCAGTTTAGAGGGACACAAAGGGAATCAGCCCCAGCATTTT.

As to this clonotype: At one end the junction does not follow the germline gene, possibly because of a read error. The V gene is TRBV18, the J gene TRBJ1-5, with D perhaps TRBD1 (5 bases). CDR1 is KGHSH, CDR2 LQKENI, per germline. CDR3 length: 16 residues. In DNA form, the CDR3 reads TGTGCCAGCTCACCGAATGGCGACAGCGCCGGTCAGGCCCAGCATTTT. It encodes CASSPNGDSAGQAQHF.

This clonotype occurred many times. This chain joins TRBV10-3 and TRBJ2-1, with 12 bases lining up with TRBD2. The CDR3 is 16 residues long. The trim removed 6 bases at V and 3 bases at J, leaving 6 bases unmatched. Per the germline V gene, CDR1 is ENHRY and CDR2 is SYGVKD. The CDR3 region is CAISPTSGSYYNEQFF. CDR3 nucleotides: TGTGCCATCAGCCCGACTAGCGGGAGCTACTACAATGAGCAGTTCTTC.